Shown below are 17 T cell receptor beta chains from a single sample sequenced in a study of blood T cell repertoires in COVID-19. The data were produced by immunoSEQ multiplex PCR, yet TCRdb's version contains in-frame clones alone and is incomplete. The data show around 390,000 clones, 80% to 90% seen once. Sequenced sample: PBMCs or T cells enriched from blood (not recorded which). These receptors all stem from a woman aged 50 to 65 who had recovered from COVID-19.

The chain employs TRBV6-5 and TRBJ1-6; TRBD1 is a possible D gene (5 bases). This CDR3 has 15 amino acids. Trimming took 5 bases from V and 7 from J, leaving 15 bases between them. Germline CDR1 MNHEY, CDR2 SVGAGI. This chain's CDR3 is CASSLGAGLNSPLHF. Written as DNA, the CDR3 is TGTGCCAGCAGTCTAGGGGCAGGGTTGAATTCACCCCTCCACTTT.

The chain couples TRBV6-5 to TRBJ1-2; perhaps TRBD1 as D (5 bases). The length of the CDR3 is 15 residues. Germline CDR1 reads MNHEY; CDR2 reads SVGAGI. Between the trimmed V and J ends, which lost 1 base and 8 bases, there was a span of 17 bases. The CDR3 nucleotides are TGTGCCAGCAGTTACTACCAGACAGATAAAGGAGGCTACACCTTC. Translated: CASSYYQTDKGGYTF.

This CDR3 reads CASSRAGQSNQPQHF. DNA of the CDR3: TGTGCCAGTAGTAGGGCAGGGCAAAGCAATCAGCCCCAGCATTTT. This chain links TRBV19 with TRBJ1-5; D possibly corresponds to TRBD1 (5 bases). V was cut by 4 bases and J by 1 base, with 11 bases left in between. CDR1 is LNHDA and CDR2 is SQIVND in the germline V gene (reference sequence). This CDR3 is 15 amino acids long.

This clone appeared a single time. The CDR3 loop reads CASSQGTVNTEAFF. The CDR3, as DNA: TGTGCCAGCAGCCAAGGGACAGTGAACACTGAAGCTTTCTTT. V and J are TRBV7-9 and TRBJ1-1, with TRBD1 matching 7 bases. This CDR3 spans 14 amino acids. Germline assignment: CDR1 SEHNR and CDR2 FQNEAQ (reference sequence). V lost 5 bases and J lost 0; bases outside the gene matches: 3.

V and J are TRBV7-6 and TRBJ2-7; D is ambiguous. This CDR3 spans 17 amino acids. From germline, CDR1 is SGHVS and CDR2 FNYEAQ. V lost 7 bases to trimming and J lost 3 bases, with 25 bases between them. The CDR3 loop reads CASTISPPSTNNYEQYF. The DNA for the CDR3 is TGTGCCAGCACCATATCACCCCCCTCAACTAACAACTACGAGCAGTACTTC.

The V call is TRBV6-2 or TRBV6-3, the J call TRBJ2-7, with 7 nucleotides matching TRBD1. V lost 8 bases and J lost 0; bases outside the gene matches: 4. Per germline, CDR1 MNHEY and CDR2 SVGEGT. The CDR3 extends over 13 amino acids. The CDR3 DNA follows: TGTGCCAGCGGCCAGGGGGTCTCCTACGAGCAGTACTTC. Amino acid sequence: CASGQGVSYEQYF.

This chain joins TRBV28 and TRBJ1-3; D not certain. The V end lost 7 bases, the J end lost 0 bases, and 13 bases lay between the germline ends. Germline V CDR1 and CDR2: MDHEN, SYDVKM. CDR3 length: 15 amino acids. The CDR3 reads CASTSYESSGNTIYF. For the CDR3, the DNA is TGTGCCAGCACCTCATACGAGAGCTCTGGAAACACCATATATTTT.

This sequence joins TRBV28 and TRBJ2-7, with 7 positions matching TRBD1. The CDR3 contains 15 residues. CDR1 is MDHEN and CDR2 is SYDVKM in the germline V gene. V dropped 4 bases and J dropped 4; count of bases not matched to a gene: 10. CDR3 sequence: CASSSAGGALYEQYF. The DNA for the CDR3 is TGTGCCAGCAGTTCCGCAGGGGGTGCATTATACGAGCAGTACTTC.

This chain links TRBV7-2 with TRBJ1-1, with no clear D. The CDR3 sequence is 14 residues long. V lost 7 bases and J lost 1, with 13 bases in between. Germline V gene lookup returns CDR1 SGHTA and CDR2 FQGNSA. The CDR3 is CASTLGAANTEAFF. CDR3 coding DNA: TGTGCCAGCACACTAGGCGCAGCGAACACTGAAGCTTTCTTT.

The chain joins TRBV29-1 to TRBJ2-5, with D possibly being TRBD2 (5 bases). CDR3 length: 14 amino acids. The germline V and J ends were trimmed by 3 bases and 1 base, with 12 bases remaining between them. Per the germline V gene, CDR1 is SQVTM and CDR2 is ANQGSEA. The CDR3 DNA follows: TGCAGCGTTGACCCCCCCCTAGCCCAAGAGACCCAGTACTTC. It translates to CSVDPPLAQETQYF.

The CDR3 is CASSQGNRNGYTF. The DNA for the CDR3 is TGTGCCAGCAGCCAAGGAAACAGGAACGGCTACACCTTC. V usage is TRBV3-1 (or the pseudogene TRBV3-2) and J usage is TRBJ1-2, with a weak D call TRBD1 (5 bases). Trimming took off 1 base at V and 8 bases at J, with 11 bases between the two ends. Germline CDR1 LGHDT, CDR2 YNNKEL (reference sequence). This CDR3 comprises 13 residues.

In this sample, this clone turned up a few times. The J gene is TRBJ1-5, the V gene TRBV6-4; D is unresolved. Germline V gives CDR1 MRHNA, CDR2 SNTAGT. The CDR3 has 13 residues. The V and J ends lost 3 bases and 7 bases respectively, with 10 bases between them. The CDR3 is CASSEGREQPQHF. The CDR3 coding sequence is TGTGCCAGCAGTGAAGGGAGGGAACAGCCCCAGCATTTT.

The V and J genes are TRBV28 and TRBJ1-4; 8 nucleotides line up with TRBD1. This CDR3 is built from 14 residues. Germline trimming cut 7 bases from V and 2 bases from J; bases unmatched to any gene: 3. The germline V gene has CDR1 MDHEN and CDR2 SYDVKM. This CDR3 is CASIRTGTNEKLFF. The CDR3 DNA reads TGTGCCAGCATAAGGACAGGGACTAATGAAAAACTGTTTTTT.

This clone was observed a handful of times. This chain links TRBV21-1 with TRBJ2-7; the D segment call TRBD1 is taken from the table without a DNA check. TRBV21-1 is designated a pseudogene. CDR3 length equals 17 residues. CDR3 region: CASSNLGAGVPSYEQYF. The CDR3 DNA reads TGTGCCAGCAGCAATCTGGGGGCGGGTGTTCCTTCCTACGAGCAGTACTTC.

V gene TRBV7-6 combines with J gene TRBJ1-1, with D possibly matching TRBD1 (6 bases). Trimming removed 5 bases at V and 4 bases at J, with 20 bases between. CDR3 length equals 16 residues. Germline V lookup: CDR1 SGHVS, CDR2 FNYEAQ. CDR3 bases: TGTGCCAGCAGCCACGAGACAGGCTCCCCCAGCACTGAAGCTTTCTTT. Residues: CASSHETGSPSTEAFF.

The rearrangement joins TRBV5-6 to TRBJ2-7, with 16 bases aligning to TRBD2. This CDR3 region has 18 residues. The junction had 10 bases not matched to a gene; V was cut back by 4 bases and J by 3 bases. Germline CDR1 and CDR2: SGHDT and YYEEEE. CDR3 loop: CASSQEKGLAGGLYEQYF. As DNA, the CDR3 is TGTGCCAGCAGCCAAGAGAAGGGACTAGCGGGGGGGCTCTACGAGCAGTACTTC.

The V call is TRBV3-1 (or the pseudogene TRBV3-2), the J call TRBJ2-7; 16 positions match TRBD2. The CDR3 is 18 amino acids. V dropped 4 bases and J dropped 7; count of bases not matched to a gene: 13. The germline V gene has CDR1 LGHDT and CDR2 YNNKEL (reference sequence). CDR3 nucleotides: TGTGCCAGCAGCCCATTCACGGGACTAGCGGGGGGGACTAGGGAGCAGTACTTC. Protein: CASSPFTGLAGGTREQYF.